Listed below are T cell receptor beta chains from one sample, sequenced in a study of T cells in localized non-small cell lung cancer. Sequenced by immunoSEQ multiplex PCR; TCRdb stores in-frame clones only, minus some. The sample carries some 54,000 clones, over 70% recorded once. The source was PBMCs, collected before any cancer treatment. These receptors were taken from a woman aged 35-75 years with stage II lung adenocarcinoma. The CDR3 runs from the conserved cysteine through the conserved F or W. A D gene is named only where the DNA matches it firmly. Clone size is given for some rows only: seen once, a few or many times, or a class if the clone is expanded.

d_gene: -
j_gene: TRBJ1-2
abundance: -
v_gene: TRBV28
CDR3aa: CASSLEPYGYTF
CDR3nt: TGTGCCAGCAGTTTAGAGCCTTATGGCTACACCTTC

d_gene: -
j_gene: TRBJ1-3
abundance: -
v_gene: TRBV7-9
CDR3aa: CASSLAQPGRGNTIYF
CDR3nt: TGTGCCAGCAGCTTAGCGCAGCCAGGGAGGGGAAACACCATATATTTT

d_gene: -
j_gene: TRBJ1-6
abundance: -
v_gene: TRBV7-9
CDR3aa: CASSPRTALLYNSPLHF
CDR3nt: TGTGCCAGCAGCCCTCGGACAGCTCTCCTTTATAATTCACCCCTCCACTTT

d_gene: TRBD1
j_gene: TRBJ2-5
abundance: -
v_gene: TRBV19
CDR3aa: CASSTTGVKETQYF
CDR3nt: TGTGCCAGTAGTACCACAGGGGTAAAAGAGACCCAGTACTTC

d_gene: -
j_gene: TRBJ1-4
abundance: -
v_gene: TRBV4-3
CDR3aa: CASSQWPGPTNEKLFF
CDR3nt: TGCGCCAGCAGCCAATGGCCAGGGCCCACTAATGAAAAACTGTTTTTT

d_gene: TRBD1
j_gene: TRBJ1-5
abundance: -
v_gene: TRBV29-1
CDR3aa: CSATGGNQPQHF
CDR3nt: TGCAGCGCCACAGGGGGCAATCAGCCCCAGCATTTT

d_gene: TRBD1
j_gene: TRBJ2-2
abundance: -
v_gene: TRBV2
CDR3aa: CASLQGSNTGELFF
CDR3nt: TGTGCCAGCTTACAGGGGTCGAACACCGGGGAGCTGTTTTTT

d_gene: TRBD1
j_gene: TRBJ1-4
abundance: once
v_gene: TRBV18
CDR3aa: CASSRTGATNEKLFF
CDR3nt: TGTGCCAGCTCTCGAACAGGGGCAACTAATGAAAAACTGTTTTTT

d_gene: -
j_gene: TRBJ1-2
abundance: -
v_gene: TRBV19
CDR3aa: CASSLRTVPTNYGYTF
CDR3nt: TGTGCCAGTAGTCTCCGGACAGTACCTACTAACTATGGCTACACCTTC

d_gene: TRBD1
j_gene: TRBJ1-5
abundance: -
v_gene: TRBV2
CDR3aa: CASSRQGGGNQPQHF
CDR3nt: TGTGCCAGCAGTCGACAGGGGGGTGGCAATCAGCCCCAGCATTTT

d_gene: -
j_gene: TRBJ1-4
abundance: -
v_gene: TRBV7-6
CDR3aa: CASTQGRTNEKLFF
CDR3nt: TGTGCCAGCACTCAAGGAAGAACTAATGAAAAACTGTTTTTT

d_gene: -
j_gene: TRBJ2-6
abundance: -
v_gene: TRBV25-1
CDR3aa: CASETLSGANVLTF
CDR3nt: TGTGCCAGCGAGACACTCTCTGGGGCCAACGTCCTGACTTTC

d_gene: -
j_gene: TRBJ2-3
abundance: -
v_gene: TRBV30
CDR3aa: CAWRVSGPTDTQYF
CDR3nt: TGTGCCTGGAGGGTTAGCGGCCCCACAGATACGCAGTATTTT

d_gene: -
j_gene: TRBJ2-7
abundance: -
v_gene: TRBV7-9
CDR3aa: CASSLRGSYEQYF
CDR3nt: TGTGCCAGCAGCTTACGGGGGAGCTACGAGCAGTACTTC

d_gene: -
j_gene: TRBJ1-1
abundance: -
v_gene: TRBV19
CDR3aa: CASMRGIRMNTEAFF
CDR3nt: TGTGCCAGTATGCGGGGAATCCGCATGAACACTGAAGCTTTCTTT

d_gene: TRBD1
j_gene: TRBJ1-6
abundance: few
v_gene: TRBV7-2
CDR3aa: CASSLQGASYNSPLHF
CDR3nt: TGTGCCAGCAGCTTACAGGGGGCCTCCTATAATTCACCCCTCCACTTT

d_gene: -
j_gene: TRBJ1-1
abundance: once
v_gene: TRBV7-6
CDR3aa: CASSLDGEATEAFF
CDR3nt: TGTGCCAGCAGCTTAGACGGGGAAGCCACTGAAGCTTTCTTT

d_gene: TRBD1
j_gene: TRBJ2-1
abundance: -
v_gene: TRBV28
CDR3aa: CASSFSQGVSYNEQFF
CDR3nt: TGTGCCAGCAGTTTTAGTCAGGGGGTGTCCTACAATGAGCAGTTCTTC

d_gene: -
j_gene: TRBJ1-5
abundance: -
v_gene: TRBV28
CDR3aa: CASSFLGERGNQPQHF
CDR3nt: TGTGCCAGCAGTTTCTTAGGGGAGAGGGGCAATCAGCCCCAGCATTTT

d_gene: -
j_gene: TRBJ2-7
abundance: -
v_gene: TRBV9
CDR3aa: CASSVGALGFPYEQYF
CDR3nt: TGTGCCAGCAGCGTAGGGGCCTTGGGCTTCCCCTACGAGCAGTACTTC

d_gene: -
j_gene: TRBJ2-3
abundance: -
v_gene: TRBV19
CDR3aa: CASSSRGGGGDTQYF
CDR3nt: TGTGCCAGTAGTTCCCGGGGAGGGGGCGGTGATACGCAGTATTTT

d_gene: -
j_gene: TRBJ1-6
abundance: few
v_gene: TRBV6-5
CDR3aa: CATRRDVVLHF
CDR3nt: TGTGCCACCCGACGGGATGTGGTCCTCCACTTT

d_gene: TRBD2
j_gene: TRBJ2-7
abundance: -
v_gene: TRBV6-5
CDR3aa: CASSYASGSYEQYF
CDR3nt: TGTGCCAGCAGTTACGCTAGCGGGAGCTACGAGCAGTACTTC

d_gene: -
j_gene: TRBJ1-1
abundance: -
v_gene: TRBV5-1
CDR3aa: CASSSADGGAEAFF
CDR3nt: TGCGCCAGCAGCTCAGCGGACGGCGGGGCTGAAGCTTTCTTT

d_gene: -
j_gene: TRBJ2-6
abundance: -
v_gene: TRBV2
CDR3aa: CASSGPRYQGPFSGANVLTF
CDR3nt: TGTGCCAGCAGTGGGCCCCGTTATCAGGGTCCCTTCTCTGGGGCCAACGTCCTGACTTTC

d_gene: -
j_gene: TRBJ1-2
abundance: -
v_gene: TRBV18
CDR3aa: CASSPARGAAGYTF
CDR3nt: TGTGCCAGCTCACCAGCTCGGGGGGCGGCTGGCTACACCTTC

d_gene: -
j_gene: TRBJ1-1
abundance: -
v_gene: TRBV27
CDR3aa: CASSDSRAEAFF
CDR3nt: TGTGCCAGCAGTGACAGTAGAGCTGAAGCTTTCTTT

d_gene: TRBD2
j_gene: TRBJ2-3
abundance: -
v_gene: TRBV10-1
CDR3aa: CASSEALSGGRTDTQYF
CDR3nt: TGCGCCAGCAGTGAGGCTCTTAGCGGGGGAAGGACAGATACGCAGTATTTT

d_gene: -
j_gene: TRBJ2-6
abundance: once
v_gene: TRBV15
CDR3aa: CATSRYVVSGANVLTF
CDR3nt: TGTGCCACCAGCAGATACGTAGTCTCTGGGGCCAACGTCCTGACTTTC

d_gene: -
j_gene: TRBJ1-2
abundance: -
v_gene: TRBV2
CDR3aa: CASSPDSNYGYTF
CDR3nt: TGTGCCAGCAGTCCGGACAGTAACTATGGCTACACCTTC

d_gene: -
j_gene: TRBJ1-2
abundance: -
v_gene: TRBV6-5
CDR3aa: CASSRGVLSYGYTF
CDR3nt: TGTGCCAGCAGTAGGGGGGTGTTGAGCTATGGCTACACCTTC

d_gene: -
j_gene: TRBJ1-1
abundance: -
v_gene: TRBV7-6
CDR3aa: CASSSLRSGTEAFF
CDR3nt: TGTGCCAGCAGCTCTCTTCGTAGCGGCACTGAAGCTTTCTTT

d_gene: -
j_gene: TRBJ1-5
abundance: -
v_gene: TRBV6-6
CDR3aa: CASSYSAVGPQHF
CDR3nt: TGTGCCAGCAGTTACTCGGCGGTGGGGCCCCAGCATTTT

d_gene: TRBD1
j_gene: TRBJ2-7
abundance: once
v_gene: TRBV6-5
CDR3aa: CASRPGSTGSNEQYF
CDR3nt: TGTGCCAGCAGACCAGGCTCGACAGGGAGCAACGAGCAGTACTTC

d_gene: -
j_gene: TRBJ2-2
abundance: -
v_gene: TRBV2
CDR3aa: CASSEYKVLNTGELFF
CDR3nt: TGTGCCAGCAGTGAATACAAGGTGCTGAACACCGGGGAGCTGTTTTTT

d_gene: TRBD1
j_gene: TRBJ1-3
abundance: -
v_gene: TRBV30
CDR3aa: CAGDRISGNTIYF
CDR3nt: TGTGCCGGGGACAGGATCTCTGGAAACACCATATATTTT